This TCR beta chain was profiled in a study of CD8 T cells in ankylosing spondylitis. The study, taken as a whole, reports: Within ankylosing spondylitis blood, a TCR beta motif made up of under 10 highly homologous variants appeared to be characteristic. Disease-associated clones were reportedly significantly overrepresented in matched ankylosing spondylitis synovial fluid. Earlier literature documents some of the motif variants in reactive arthritis synovial fluid and blood. Disease-linked clones bore a CD8+ phenotype, appearing relatively rarely in peripheral blood.

Library preparation for TCR beta used quantitative 5'-RACE with molecular barcodes. MiXCR, applied by TCRdb to the 5' RACE reads, yields one record per CDR3 protein. The repertoire has approximately 520,000 distinct CDR3 sequences, about 5.2% of them found once; the top ten carry around 3.5%. The CDR3 has 14 amino acids. V shed 4 bases, J shed 6 bases, and the junction held 8 bases outside the gene matches. Germline CDR1 MDHEN, CDR2 SYDVKM. This clonotype has ten or more counts. The antigen is not known. The chain couples TRBV28 to TRBJ1-2; 7 bases are a match to TRBD1. Sample: blood, either unsorted or a sorted T cell fraction (not recorded which). The TCR sequence derives from a male donor with ankylosing spondylitis. This CDR3 is CASSYGAGGNGYTF. The CDR3 region has the DNA TGTGCCAGCAGTTATGGCGCAGGGGGGAATGGCTACACCTTC.